The source of this T cell receptor beta chain is a study of graft-versus-host responses after intestinal transplantation. Study-wide findings and caveats: Individuals carrying graft-donor T cell macrochimerism showed high graft-versus-host to host-versus-graft clonal ratios in allografts.

This table comes from immunoSEQ multiplex PCR, and its TCRdb copy is limited to in-frame clones, with some not included. The sample holds 100,000 to 120,000 clones, just over 90% seen once. This clone was counted once. Its antigen is unknown. The length of the CDR3 is 14 residues. CDR1 and CDR2 (germline): SEHNR, FQNEAQ (reference sequence). Material: unstimulated CD8+ T cells sorted from spleen or lymph node cells, obtained before intestinal transplant. The TCR sequence derives from a human donor who received an intestinal transplant. The genes are TRBV7-9 and TRBJ2-1; D is possibly TRBD1 or TRBD2 (6 bases each). CDR3 region: CGGTSGSPYNEQFF. CDR3 in DNA: TGTGGCGGGACATCCGGGAGTCCCTACAATGAGCAGTTCTTC.